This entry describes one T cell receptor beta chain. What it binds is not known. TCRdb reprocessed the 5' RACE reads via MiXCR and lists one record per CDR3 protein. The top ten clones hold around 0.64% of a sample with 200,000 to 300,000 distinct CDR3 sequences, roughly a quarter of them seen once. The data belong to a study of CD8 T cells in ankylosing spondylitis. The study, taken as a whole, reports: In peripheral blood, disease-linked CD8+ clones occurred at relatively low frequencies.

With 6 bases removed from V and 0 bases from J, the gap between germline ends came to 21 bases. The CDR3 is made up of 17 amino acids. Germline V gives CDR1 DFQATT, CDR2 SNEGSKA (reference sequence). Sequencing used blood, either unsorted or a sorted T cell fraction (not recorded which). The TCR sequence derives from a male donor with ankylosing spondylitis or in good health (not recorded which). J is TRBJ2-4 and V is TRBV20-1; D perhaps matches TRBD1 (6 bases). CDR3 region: CSANPGQTLLAKNIQYF. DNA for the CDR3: TGCAGTGCCAACCCGGGACAAACACTTCTAGCCAAAAACATTCAGTACTTC.